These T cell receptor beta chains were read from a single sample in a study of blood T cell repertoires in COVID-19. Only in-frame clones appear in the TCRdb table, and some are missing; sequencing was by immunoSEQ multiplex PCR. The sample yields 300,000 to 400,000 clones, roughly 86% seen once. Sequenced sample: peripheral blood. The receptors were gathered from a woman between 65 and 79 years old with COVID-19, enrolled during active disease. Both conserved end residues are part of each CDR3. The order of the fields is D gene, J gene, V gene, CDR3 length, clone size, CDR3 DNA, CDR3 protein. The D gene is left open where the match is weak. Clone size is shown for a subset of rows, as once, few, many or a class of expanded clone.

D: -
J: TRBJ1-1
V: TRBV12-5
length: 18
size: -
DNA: TGTGCTAGTGGTTTGCTCCCTGATGGAGGGCTAATGAACACTGAAGCTTTCTTT
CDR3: CASGLLPDGGLMNTEAFF

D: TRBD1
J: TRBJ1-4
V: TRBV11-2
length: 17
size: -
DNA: TGTGCCAGCAGTCTCAGGGCACCACAGGGGACTAATGAAAAACTGTTTTTT
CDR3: CASSLRAPQGTNEKLFF

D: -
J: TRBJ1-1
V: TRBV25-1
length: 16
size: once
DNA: TGTGCCAACACCTTACCAGGGAAGACCCGGAACACTGAAGCTTTCTTT
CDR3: CANTLPGKTRNTEAFF

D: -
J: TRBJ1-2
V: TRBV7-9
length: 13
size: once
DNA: TGTGCCAGCAGTTTCCAGGGCGGCGATGGCTACACCTTC
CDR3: CASSFQGGDGYTF

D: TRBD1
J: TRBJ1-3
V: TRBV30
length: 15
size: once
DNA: TGTGCCTGGACCTGGACAGGGGGCGGAAGAAACACCATATATTTT
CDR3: CAWTWTGGGRNTIYF

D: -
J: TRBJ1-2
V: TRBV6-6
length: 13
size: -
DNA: TGTGCCAGCACTTTAGACAGCCTCTATGGCTACACCTTC
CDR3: CASTLDSLYGYTF

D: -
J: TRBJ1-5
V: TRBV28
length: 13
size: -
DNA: TGTGCCAGCAGTGTGAGCAAGGGGCAGCCCCAGCATTTT
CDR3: CASSVSKGQPQHF

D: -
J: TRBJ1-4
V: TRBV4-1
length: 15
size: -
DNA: TGCGCCAGCAGACAGGACGGATTGATTAATGAAAAACTGTTTTTT
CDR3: CASRQDGLINEKLFF

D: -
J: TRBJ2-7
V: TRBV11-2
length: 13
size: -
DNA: TGTGCCAGCAGCTTCGCAGGGACCTACGAGCAGTACTTC
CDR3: CASSFAGTYEQYF

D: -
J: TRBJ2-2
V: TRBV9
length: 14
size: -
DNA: TGTGCCAGCAGCGTTATAGGGGCGCCTGGGGAGCTGTTTTTT
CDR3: CASSVIGAPGELFF

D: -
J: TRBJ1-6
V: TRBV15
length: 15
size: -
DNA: TGTGCCACCAGCAGAGAGGGCAGGGATAATTCACCCCTCCACTTT
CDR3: CATSREGRDNSPLHF

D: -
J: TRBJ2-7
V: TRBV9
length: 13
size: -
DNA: TGTGCCAGCAGCCCGGGGACTTCCTACGAGCAGTACTTC
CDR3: CASSPGTSYEQYF

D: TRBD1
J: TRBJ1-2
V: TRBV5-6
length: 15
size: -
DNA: TGTGCCAGCAGCTCCACAGGGGGCAAGAGCTATGGCTACACCTTC
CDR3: CASSSTGGKSYGYTF

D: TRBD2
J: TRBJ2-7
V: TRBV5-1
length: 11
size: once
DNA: TGCGCCTCGGGGGAGGGCTACGAGCAGTACTTC
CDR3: CASGEGYEQYF

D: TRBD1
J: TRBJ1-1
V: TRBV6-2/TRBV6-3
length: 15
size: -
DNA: TGTGCCAGCAGTCCACAGGGGGAGATGAACACTGAAGCTTTCTTT
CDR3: CASSPQGEMNTEAFF

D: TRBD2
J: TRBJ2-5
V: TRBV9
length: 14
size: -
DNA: TGTGCCAGCAGCGTAGCGGGGGGAAGTGAGACCCAGTACTTC
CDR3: CASSVAGGSETQYF

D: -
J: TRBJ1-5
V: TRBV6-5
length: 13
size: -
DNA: TGTGCCAGCAGATCTTTTCGGGGTGAGCCCCAGCATTTT
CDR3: CASRSFRGEPQHF

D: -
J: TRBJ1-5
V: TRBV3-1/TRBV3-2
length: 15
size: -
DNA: TGTGCCAGCAGCTCCCCAGGGGTTAGCAATCAGCCCCAGCATTTT
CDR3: CASSSPGVSNQPQHF

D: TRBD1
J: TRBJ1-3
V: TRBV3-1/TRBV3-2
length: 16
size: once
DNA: TGTGCCAGCAGCCAGGCCTCAGGGGGCTCTGGAAACACCATATATTTT
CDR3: CASSQASGGSGNTIYF

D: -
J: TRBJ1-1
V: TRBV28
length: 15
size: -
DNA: TGTGCCAGCAGTCCTGCACACGGCAGGGGAACTGAAGCTTTCTTT
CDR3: CASSPAHGRGTEAFF

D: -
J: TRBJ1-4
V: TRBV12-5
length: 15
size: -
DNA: TGTGCTAGTGGTTCCGACCGACGGGGGGATGAAAAACTGTTTTTT
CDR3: CASGSDRRGDEKLFF

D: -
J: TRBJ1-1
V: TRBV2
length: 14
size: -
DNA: TGTGCCAGCAGCTTGGTGACACCCAACACTGAAGCTTTCTTT
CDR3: CASSLVTPNTEAFF

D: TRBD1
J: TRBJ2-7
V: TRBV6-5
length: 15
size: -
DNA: TGTGCCAGCAGTTTCTACAGGGGGCTCTCCTACGAGCAGTACTTC
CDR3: CASSFYRGLSYEQYF

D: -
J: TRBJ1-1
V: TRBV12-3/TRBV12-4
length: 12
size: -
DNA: TGTGCCAGCAGTCGCAGGGTGACTGAAGCTTTCTTT
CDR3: CASSRRVTEAFF

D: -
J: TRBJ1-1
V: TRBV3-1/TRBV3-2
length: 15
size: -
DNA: TGTGCCAGCAGCCAAGTCGCAGGCTCGAACACTGAAGCTTTCTTT
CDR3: CASSQVAGSNTEAFF

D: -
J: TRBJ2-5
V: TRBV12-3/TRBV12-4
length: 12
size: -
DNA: TGTGCCACCCAGACTAGTCAAGAGACCCAGTACTTC
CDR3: CATQTSQETQYF

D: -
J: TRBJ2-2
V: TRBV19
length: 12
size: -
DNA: -
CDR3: CATLFGAGELFF

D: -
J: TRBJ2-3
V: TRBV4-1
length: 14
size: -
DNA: TGCGCCAGCTTGGACTTACAAAGCACAGATACGCAGTATTTT
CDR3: CASLDLQSTDTQYF

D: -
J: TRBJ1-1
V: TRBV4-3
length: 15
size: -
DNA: TGCGCCAGCAGCCAAGAGGACAGCATGAACACTGAAGCTTTCTTT
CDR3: CASSQEDSMNTEAFF